This is a list of T cell receptor beta chains from one sample in a study of blood T cell repertoires in COVID-19. Assay used: immunoSEQ multiplex PCR; TCRdb lists only in-frame clones, some missing. The data contain about 94,000 clones, 74% of them singletons. The material sequenced was peripheral blood. The receptors were sampled from a man between 65 and 80 years old with COVID-19, enrolled during active disease. CDR3s include the opening cysteine and the closing phenylalanine or tryptophan. A D gene is named only where the DNA matches it firmly. Only some rows state a clone size, as once, few, many or a class for expanded clones.

v_call	clone_size	j_call	d_call	cdr3_aa	cdr3_nt
TRBV24-1	NA	TRBJ2-1	NA	CATSGSVRLDGNNEQFF	TGTGCCACCAGTGGGTCGGTTCGGCTAGACGGTAACAATGAGCAGTTCTTC
TRBV12-3/TRBV12-4	NA	TRBJ1-2	NA	CASSPGDYGYTF	TGTGCCAGCAGTCCAGGGGACTATGGCTACACCTTC
TRBV10-3	large	TRBJ2-3	TRBD1	CAISESTGGVLLTDTQYF	TGTGCCATCAGTGAGTCGACAGGGGGCGTTCTCTTAACAGATACGCAGTATTTT
TRBV6-5	few	TRBJ2-7	TRBD2	CASSQGLPYEQYF	TGTGCCAGCAGCCAGGGACTACCCTACGAGCAGTACTTC
TRBV4-2	NA	TRBJ1-2	NA	CASSQDGQGLDYGYTF	TGTGCCAGCAGCCAAGATGGGCAGGGTCTTGACTATGGCTACACCTTC
TRBV2	NA	TRBJ2-1	TRBD1	CASRPDTGGNEQFF	TGTGCCAGCAGGCCGGATACAGGGGGGAATGAGCAGTTCTTC
TRBV5-1	once	TRBJ2-1	TRBD1	CASSLGGQGNNEQFF	TGCGCCAGCAGCTTGGGGGGACAGGGAAATAATGAGCAGTTCTTC
TRBV16	once	TRBJ1-2	NA	CASSSKQGTNYGYTF	TGTGCCAGCAGCTCCAAACAGGGTACTAACTATGGCTACACCTTC
TRBV7-2	NA	TRBJ2-7	NA	CASSASNEQYF	TGTGCCAGCAGCGCCTCTAACGAGCAGTACTTC
TRBV27	NA	TRBJ2-3	NA	CASSFADTQYF	TGTGCCAGCAGTTTCGCAGATACGCAGTATTTT
TRBV15	NA	TRBJ1-2	TRBD1	CATSRAQGAVGYTF	TGTGCCACCAGCAGAGCTCAGGGGGCGGTTGGCTACACCTTC
TRBV7-2	NA	TRBJ2-3	TRBD2	CASTLRLAGGGQYF	TGTGCCAGCACCCTTAGACTAGCGGGAGGGGGGCAGTATTTT
TRBV7-2	NA	TRBJ2-7	TRBD1	CASSSRTGSHEQYF	TGTGCCAGCAGCAGTCGGACAGGGTCCCACGAGCAGTACTTC
TRBV4-3	NA	TRBJ1-4	NA	CASSQGPRSNEKLFF	TGCGCCAGCAGCCAAGGCCCACGGTCAAATGAAAAACTGTTTTTT
TRBV6-5	NA	TRBJ1-5	TRBD1	CASRLNRGNQPQHF	TGTGCCAGCAGGCTTAACAGGGGGAATCAGCCCCAGCATTTT
TRBV29-1	NA	TRBJ2-3	TRBD2	CSYITGTSGTDTQYF	TGCAGCTACATAACCGGGACTAGCGGCACAGATACGCAGTATTTT
TRBV27	NA	TRBJ2-3	NA	CASSLWGVKGADTQYF	TGTGCCAGCAGTTTATGGGGCGTTAAAGGGGCAGATACGCAGTATTTT
TRBV5-8	NA	TRBJ2-2	TRBD1	CASSLDGTVNTGELFF	TGTGCCAGCAGCTTGGACGGGACAGTAAACACCGGGGAGCTGTTTTTT
TRBV7-6	once	TRBJ2-3	NA	CASSLRPLGGSTDTQYF	TGTGCCAGCAGCTTACGCCCGCTGGGCGGGAGCACAGATACGCAGTATTTT
TRBV7-2	once	TRBJ2-4	NA	CASSLGRGGTVDIQYF	TGTGCCAGCAGCTTAGGACGAGGAGGTACGGTTGACATTCAGTACTTC
TRBV5-1	NA	TRBJ2-5	TRBD1	CASSGNPGTEETQYF	TGCGCCAGCAGCGGAAATCCCGGGACAGAAGAGACCCAGTACTTC
TRBV5-1	once	TRBJ2-1	TRBD2	CASSSTSGKGVNEQFF	TGCGCCAGCAGCTCGACTAGCGGGAAAGGAGTGAATGAGCAGTTCTTC
TRBV5-4	few	TRBJ2-7	TRBD1	CASSEPGQGATEQYF	TGTGCCAGCAGCGAACCGGGACAGGGAGCTACGGAGCAGTACTTC
TRBV3-1/TRBV3-2	NA	TRBJ2-2	NA	CASSQTGRAGELFF	TGTGCCAGCAGCCAAACAGGGAGGGCCGGGGAGCTGTTTTTT
TRBV3-1/TRBV3-2	NA	TRBJ1-2	NA	CATKTGNGYTF	TGTGCCACCAAGACAGGTAATGGCTACACCTTC
TRBV27	NA	TRBJ2-7	NA	CASRSPGAGIFEQYF	TGTGCCAGCAGGTCCCCCGGGGCGGGAATCTTCGAGCAGTACTTC
TRBV28	NA	TRBJ2-3	TRBD2	CASSLYVLAATQYF	TGTGCCAGCAGTTTATACGTACTAGCGGCTACGCAGTATTTT
TRBV7-2	NA	TRBJ2-7	TRBD2	CASKLAGGPEEQYF	TGTGCCAGCAAACTAGCGGGAGGGCCAGAAGAGCAGTACTTC
TRBV28	NA	TRBJ2-6	TRBD2	CASSPGGGANVLTF	TGTGCCAGCAGTCCGGGAGGCGGGGCCAACGTCCTGACTTTC
TRBV5-1	NA	TRBJ1-1	TRBD1	CASSLTGDGVTEAFF	TGCGCCAGCAGCTTGACAGGGGACGGCGTCACTGAAGCTTTCTTT
TRBV19	NA	TRBJ2-1	TRBD2	CASSISGLAGGRSYNEQFF	TGTGCCAGTAGTATTTCGGGACTAGCGGGAGGGCGCTCCTACAATGAGCAGTTCTTC
TRBV7-8	few	TRBJ1-1	TRBD1	CASSFLRSGQGGTEAFF	TGTGCCAGCAGCTTCTTAAGGTCGGGACAGGGTGGCACTGAAGCTTTCTTT
TRBV6-2/TRBV6-3	NA	TRBJ2-2	NA	CASSYQGGTGELFF	TGTGCCAGCAGTTACCAAGGGGGTACCGGGGAGCTGTTTTTT
TRBV5-5	many	TRBJ1-2	NA	CASSLRQGFGYTF	TGTGCCAGCAGCTTACGGCAGGGATTCGGCTACACCTTC
TRBV30	NA	TRBJ2-7	TRBD2	CAWSPGLAGVYEQYF	TGTGCCTGGAGTCCGGGACTAGCGGGTGTCTACGAGCAGTACTTC
TRBV7-2	NA	TRBJ2-1	TRBD2	CASSSRTSGRRSYNEQFF	TGTGCCAGCAGCTCGCGGACTAGCGGGAGGAGGTCCTACAATGAGCAGTTCTTC
TRBV5-4	NA	TRBJ2-7	NA	CASSPARQSSYEQYF	TGTGCCAGCAGCCCCGCCAGACAGTCCTCCTACGAGCAGTACTTC
TRBV30	once	TRBJ1-6	NA	CAWSEISETNSPLHF	TGTGCCTGGAGTGAGATTTCAGAAACTAATTCACCCCTCCACTTT
TRBV30	NA	TRBJ1-2	NA	CAWRPGTRGYTF	TGTGCCTGGAGACCGGGAACTCGGGGCTACACCTTC
TRBV18	NA	TRBJ2-5	NA	CASSRRQQETQYF	TGTGCCAGCTCACGCCGACAGCAAGAGACCCAGTACTTC
TRBV11-3	NA	TRBJ2-1	NA	CASSFRGSQNNEQFF	TGTGCCAGCAGCTTTCGGGGGAGCCAGAACAATGAGCAGTTCTTC
TRBV10-3	NA	TRBJ2-2	NA	CAAAMEGNTGELFF	TGTGCCGCCGCCATGGAGGGAAACACCGGGGAGCTGTTTTTT
TRBV28	once	TRBJ2-1	NA	CASSLYSREQFF	TGTGCCAGCAGTTTATATTCGCGTGAGCAGTTCTTC
TRBV3-1/TRBV3-2	NA	TRBJ2-2	TRBD2	CASSQSSGRSGELFF	TGTGCCAGCAGCCAGTCTAGCGGGAGGTCCGGGGAGCTGTTTTTT
TRBV27	few	TRBJ1-4	TRBD1	CASSPDRERSEKLFF	TGTGCCAGCAGTCCTGACAGGGAGAGAAGTGAAAAACTGTTTTTT
TRBV23-1	NA	TRBJ2-1	TRBD2	CASSQSGGRAYNEQFF	TGCGCCAGCAGTCAATCGGGGGGGAGGGCTTACAATGAGCAGTTCTTC
TRBV9	NA	TRBJ2-3	TRBD2	CASSVGLETSAFSTDTQYF	TGTGCCAGCAGCGTAGGTCTAGAGACTAGCGCCTTTAGCACAGATACGCAGTATTTT
TRBV19	NA	TRBJ2-2	NA	CASSPRGGGIAGELFF	TGTGCCAGTAGCCCTCGGGGAGGGGGGATCGCCGGGGAGCTGTTTTTT
TRBV19	once	TRBJ1-1	NA	CASSRGYNTEAFF	TGTGCCAGTAGTAGAGGGTACAACACTGAAGCTTTCTTT
TRBV14	NA	TRBJ1-1	NA	CASSPQQGTEAFF	TGTGCCAGCAGCCCACAACAGGGAACTGAAGCTTTCTTT
TRBV27	NA	TRBJ1-2	TRBD1	CASSPQGARGYTF	TGTGCCAGCAGTCCCCAGGGGGCGCGAGGCTACACCTTC
TRBV2	NA	TRBJ1-5	NA	CASKVEGGSNQPQHF	TGTGCCAGCAAGGTTGAGGGAGGGAGCAATCAGCCCCAGCATTTT
TRBV11-2	NA	TRBJ2-3	NA	CASSLGGTQYF	TGTGCCAGCAGCTTAGGGGGCACGCAGTATTTT
TRBV6-2/TRBV6-3	NA	TRBJ1-1	TRBD1	CASSYSLDRDRGRRTEAFF	TGTGCCAGCAGTTACTCCCTCGACCGGGACAGGGGGCGCAGGACTGAAGCTTTCTTT
TRBV27	NA	TRBJ2-7	TRBD2	CASRTGGGVAYEQYF	TGTGCCAGCAGGACCGGGGGAGGGGTGGCCTACGAGCAGTACTTC
TRBV5-1	NA	TRBJ2-1	NA	CASSLAPHLDNEQFF	TGCGCCAGCAGCTTGGCCCCACACCTCGACAATGAGCAGTTCTTC
TRBV7-8	medium-sized	TRBJ2-2	TRBD2	CASNPLAGVTGELFF	TGTGCCAGCAACCCCCTAGCGGGAGTCACCGGGGAGCTGTTTTTT
TRBV4-1	few	TRBJ2-5	TRBD1	CASSQPLEQGPRSGTQYF	TGCGCCAGCAGCCAACCTCTCGAACAGGGGCCTCGGTCAGGGACCCAGTACTTC
TRBV7-9	NA	TRBJ1-1	TRBD1	CASSLGDRPTEAFF	TGTGCCAGCAGCCTCGGGGACAGACCCACTGAAGCTTTCTTT
TRBV5-1	NA	TRBJ2-7	NA	CASSYGQAYEQYF	TGCGCCAGCAGCTACGGACAAGCCTACGAGCAGTACTTC